This T cell receptor beta chain was recorded in a study of radiation and T cells in renal cell carcinoma. Comments on this clone: What it recognizes is unknown.

The time point denotes: blood 2 weeks post-SBRT. Treatment indicated: 15 Gy SBRT to primary tumor, nephrectomy 4 weeks later. Study conclusions and caveats: Top tumor clonotypes rose in blood 2 weeks post-radiation, then contracted.

The method was immunoSEQ multiplex PCR; TCRdb's version includes in-frame clones alone and lacks a portion of them. The sample lists about 26,000 clones; about 85% were seen once. The sample was blood, taken from a patient whose treatment included radiotherapy and nephrectomy. This clonotype originated in a man in his sixties with renal cell carcinoma.

CDR3 region: CASSQERAGVTDTQYF. The CDR3 DNA reads as TGTGCCAGCAGCCAAGAAAGAGCGGGAGTTACAGATACGCAGTATTTT. The genes are TRBV4-2 and TRBJ2-3; 8 positions match TRBD2. There are 16 residues in the CDR3. V dropped 0 bases and J dropped 3; count of bases not matched to a gene: 5. Germline-derived CDR1 and CDR2 are LGHNA and YNFKEQ.